Shown below are 26 T cell receptor beta chains from a single sample sequenced in a study of control samples from healthy donors and cancer patients. Measured with immunoSEQ multiplex PCR; TCRdb has only the in-frame clones, and not every one. The sample lists 250,000 to 300,000 clones; approximately 80% were seen once. The sequenced sample consisted of PBMCs. All receptors come from a woman aged 60 to 75 with lung cancer.

The CDR3 coding sequence is TGTGCCAGCAGCTCCCAGTTGGGCCAGGGGGGCGACGAGCAGTACTTC. Translation: CASSSQLGQGGDEQYF. The V and J genes are TRBV14 and TRBJ2-7, with a possible D match to TRBD1 (7 bases). The germline V and J ends were trimmed by 5 bases and 5 bases, with 22 bases remaining between them. Germline-derived CDR1 and CDR2 are SGHDN and FVKESK. This CDR3 comprises 16 residues.

This chain's CDR3 is CASSLSGGMKKLFF. In DNA, the CDR3 is TGTGCCAGCAGCTTGAGTGGAGGGATGAAAAAACTGTTTTTT. The chain uses TRBV28 and TRBJ1-4; D call uncertain. Per the germline V gene, CDR1 is MDHEN and CDR2 is SYDVKM. Trimming pared 6 bases from V and 9 bases from J, leaving 17 bases between. The CDR3 extends over 14 amino acids. Combining the CDR3 with reference TRBV28 and TRBJ1-4 gives the whole variable domain DVKVTQSSRYLVKRTGEKVFLECVQDMDHENMFWYRQDPGLGLRLIYFSYDVKMKEKGDIPEGYSVSREKKERFSLILESASTNQTSMYLCASSLSGGMKKLFFGSGTQLSVL.

The rearrangement links TRBV10-3 to TRBJ1-1; D is ambiguous. CDR1 and CDR2 (germline): ENHRY, SYGVKD. Trimming stripped 5 bases from V and 2 bases from J, with 18 bases between. The CDR3 loop spans 16 amino acids. CDR3 in DNA: TGTGCCATCAGTACCCGCCCCTCTGGGGATAACACTGAAGCTTTCTTT. Amino acid sequence: CAISTRPSGDNTEAFF.

V and J are TRBV30 and TRBJ2-2, with D possibly matching TRBD1 (6 bases). CDR3 length: 16 amino acids. Deletions cut 3 bases from V and 7 bases from J, with 21 bases between. The V gene's germline CDR1 is GTSNPN and CDR2 SVGIG (reference sequence). CDR3 sequence reads: CAWSGEQGRPSGELFF. CDR3 in DNA: TGTGCCTGGAGCGGCGAGCAGGGGCGACCAAGCGGGGAGCTGTTTTTT.

The gene calls are TRBV7-2 and TRBJ1-2; TRBD1 aligns across 7 bases. There are 13 residues in the CDR3. Germline values: CDR1 SGHTA, CDR2 FQGNSA. Trimming removed 3 bases from V and 7 bases from J; junction bases left unmatched: 5. The CDR3 here is CASSFFSGGGYTF. CDR3 DNA sequence: TGTGCCAGCAGCTTTTTTTCAGGGGGTGGCTACACCTTC.

The chain recombines TRBV5-1 with TRBJ2-2; no reliable D call. The CDR3 consists of 15 residues. The V end lost 1 base, the J end lost 0 bases, and 7 bases lay between the germline ends. Germline V gene sequence: CDR1 SGHRS, CDR2 YFSETQ. The CDR3 DNA reads TGCGCCAGCAGCTTGACAGACGCGAACACCGGGGAGCTGTTTTTT. This translates into CASSLTDANTGELFF.

This clone was counted once. J is TRBJ2-1 and V is TRBV19; D is ambiguous. The V gene lost 3 bases and the J gene lost 0 bases, with 18 bases spanning the gap. The CDR3 runs to 18 residues. Germline-derived CDR1 and CDR2 are LNHDA and SQIVND (reference sequence). The CDR3 region has the DNA TGTGCCAGTAGTATGGAAACCGGACGGGTCAGCTCCTACAATGAGCAGTTCTTC. Translated: CASSMETGRVSSYNEQFF.

The chain is built from TRBV6-5 and TRBJ2-7; D remains ambiguous. V was pared by 9 bases and J by 6 bases, with 12 bases between. CDR3 length: 11 residues. Per the germline V gene, CDR1 is MNHEY and CDR2 is SVGAGI. CDR3 residues: CASGRDREQYF. The DNA for the CDR3 is TGTGCCAGTGGTAGAGACCGCGAGCAGTACTTC.

Only a few counts were recorded for this clone. This sequence joins TRBV28 and TRBJ1-2; D might be TRBD1 (6 bases). Per the germline V gene, CDR1 is MDHEN and CDR2 is SYDVKM. This CDR3 comprises 11 residues. The V end lost 3 bases, the J end lost 12 bases, and 11 bases lay between the germline ends. CDR3 nucleotides: TGTGCCAGCAGTTTCAGGGGAGACGACACCTTC. As protein: CASSFRGDDTF.

The rearrangement joins TRBV29-1 to TRBJ1-5, with 9 positions matching TRBD1. Germline V gene lookup returns CDR1 SQVTM and CDR2 ANQGSEA. The CDR3 has 14 residues. The V gene end was trimmed by 4 bases and the J gene end by 4 bases; junction bases not matched to a gene: 5. CDR3 sequence reads: CSVAAGQGNQPQHF. CDR3 sequence (DNA): TGCAGCGTTGCTGCGGGACAGGGTAATCAGCCCCAGCATTTT.

The chain couples TRBV9 to TRBJ2-3; 9 positions match TRBD2. V lost 3 bases, J lost 6 bases, and 20 bases stayed unmatched. This CDR3 contains 19 residues. Germline values: CDR1 SGDLS, CDR2 YYNGEE. The CDR3 nucleotides are TGTGCCAGCAGCGCGCTCTCTACTAGGGGCGGGAGGGCCGTGGATACGCAGTATTTT. Translating gives CASSALSTRGGRAVDTQYF.

This chain uses TRBV5-5 with TRBJ1-2, with a possible D match to TRBD1 (5 bases). V gave up 4 bases and J gave up 4 bases, with 17 bases separating them. Germline V gives CDR1 SGHKS, CDR2 YYEKEE (reference sequence). This CDR3 comprises 15 residues. The CDR3 sequence: CASSQRTGLAYGYTF. CDR3 DNA sequence: TGTGCCAGCAGCCAACGTACAGGACTTGCCTATGGCTACACCTTC.

This clone was seen a single time. The chain combines TRBV30 with TRBJ2-5; 8 bases are a match to TRBD1. The CDR3 spans 14 residues. Losses at the gene ends were 0 bases for V and 4 bases for J; bases not matched to a gene: 4. Germline V lookup: CDR1 GTSNPN, CDR2 SVGIG (reference sequence). Here the CDR3 DNA reads TGTGCCTGGAGTGTACGGACAGGGAGAGAGACCCAGTACTTC. It yields the protein CAWSVRTGRETQYF. The full variable domain, completed using reference TRBV30 and TRBJ2-5, is SQTIHQWPATLVQPVGSPLSLECTVEGTSNPNLYWYRQAAGRGLQLLFYSVGIGQISSEVPQNLSASRPQDRQFILSSKKLLLSDSGFYLCAWSVRTGRETQYFGPGTRLLVL.

This chain connects TRBV20-1 to TRBJ1-5; tentatively, D is TRBD1 (6 bases). This CDR3 is 15 amino acids long. Trimming removed 3 bases at V and 0 bases at J, with 12 bases between. The germline V gene has CDR1 DFQATT and CDR2 SNEGSKA (reference sequence). The DNA for the CDR3 is TGCAGTGCTAGTGGGGGACAAATTAGCAATCAGCCCCAGCATTTT. Amino acids: CSASGGQISNQPQHF.

The gene calls are TRBV2 and TRBJ2-5, with a possible D match to TRBD2 (6 bases). The CDR3 has 14 amino acids. Trimming stripped 4 bases from V and 4 bases from J, with 13 bases between. The germline CDR1 and CDR2 sequences are SNHLY and FYNNEI. CDR3 nucleotide sequence: TGTGCCAGCAGTGCCGGGGGAGTAGGAGAGACCCAGTACTTC. The encoded protein is CASSAGGVGETQYF. Drawing the rest from reference TRBV2 and TRBJ2-5, the complete variable domain is EPEVTQTPSHQVTQMGQEVILRCVPISNHLYFYWYRQILGQKVEFLVSFYNNEISEKSEIFDDQFSVERPDGSNFTLKIRSTKLEDSAMYFCASSAGGVGETQYFGPGTRLLVL.

This chain links TRBV5-4 with TRBJ2-2; D unclear. Germline-derived CDR1 and CDR2 are SGHNT and YYREEE (reference sequence). The CDR3 length is 14 residues. The germline V and J ends were trimmed by 1 base and 6 bases, with 10 bases remaining between them. For the CDR3, the DNA is TGTGCCAGCAGCTTGTATTCGGTCCCCGGGGAGCTGTTTTTT. Translation: CASSLYSVPGELFF.

The V call is TRBV3-1 (or the pseudogene TRBV3-2), the J call TRBJ2-1, with 12 nucleotides matching TRBD2. This CDR3 has 16 amino acids. The germline V gene has CDR1 LGHDT and CDR2 YNNKEL (reference sequence). Unmatched junction bases numbered 7, after V lost 8 bases and J lost 2 bases. The CDR3 sequence is CASVSSSGGAYNEQFF. The CDR3 DNA follows: TGTGCCAGCGTTTCTTCTAGCGGGGGGGCCTACAATGAGCAGTTCTTC.

This sequence joins TRBV18 and TRBJ2-1, with D unresolved. This CDR3 is built from 14 residues. V gave up 1 base and J gave up 5 bases, with 9 bases separating them. CDR1 KGHSH and CDR2 LQKENI come from the germline V gene. The CDR3 coding sequence is TGTGCCAGCTCACCACAGGTTCGGAACAATGAGCAGTTCTTC. Amino acids: CASSPQVRNNEQFF.

As to this clone: At the DNA level, this CDR3 is encoded by other sequences in the same sample as well. V is TRBV6-5 and J is TRBJ1-1, with 8 bases aligning to TRBD1. The CDR3 spans 15 residues. V was pared by 5 bases and J by 7 bases, with 12 bases of the junction left unmatched. CDR1 and CDR2 (germline): MNHEY, SVGAGI. The CDR3 loop is CASSPSMTGVNEAFF. CDR3 bases: TGTGCCAGCAGTCCAAGCATGACAGGGGTGAATGAAGCTTTCTTT.

The chain uses TRBV12-3 or TRBV12-4 and TRBJ1-2; the match to TRBD1 covers 9 bases. The CDR3 loop spans 13 amino acids. V shed 6 bases and J 4 bases; nucleotides not matched to a gene: 3. The DNA for the CDR3 is TGTGCCAGCAGCTCACAGGGGGCCTATGGCTACACCTTC. This translates into CASSSQGAYGYTF.

The chain employs TRBV19 and TRBJ1-4, with TRBD1 matching 7 bases. CDR1 and CDR2 (germline): LNHDA, SQIVND (reference sequence). Trimming cost V 7 bases and J 7 bases; bases outside gene matches: 18. This CDR3 is 17 amino acids long. The CDR3 is CASTIWGTGTVGEKLFF. CDR3 DNA sequence: TGTGCCAGTACAATTTGGGGCACCGGGACAGTGGGTGAAAAACTGTTTTTT.

The chain carries TRBV3-1 (or the pseudogene TRBV3-2) and TRBJ2-1, with D unresolved. Trimming stripped 4 bases from V and 8 bases from J, with 18 bases between. Germline V CDR1 and CDR2: LGHDT, YNNKEL (reference sequence). CDR3 length: 15 residues. The CDR3 nucleotides read TGTGCCAGCAGCCGGGCCCAGAGTCTGTTGGATGAGCAGTTCTTC. Residues: CASSRAQSLLDEQFF.

The rearrangement joins TRBV7-2 to TRBJ2-3; the D gene is possibly TRBD1 (6 bases). V was pared by 2 bases and J by 3 bases, with 15 bases between. The germline V gene has CDR1 SGHTA and CDR2 FQGNSA. This CDR3 spans 16 amino acids. The CDR3 nucleotides read TGTGCCAGCAGCTTATCTGGTGCCAGGGGTACAGATACGCAGTATTTT. It yields the protein CASSLSGARGTDTQYF.

This chain uses TRBV20-1 with TRBJ1-4; TRBD1 might be the D (6 bases). Germline V gene lookup returns CDR1 DFQATT and CDR2 SNEGSKA (reference sequence). Deletions cut 7 bases from V and 7 bases from J, with 10 bases between. CDR3 length equals 11 residues. The CDR3 nucleotides are TGCAGTGTACAGGGTGCTGAAAAACTGTTTTTT. Amino acids: CSVQGAEKLFF.

A remark on this clone: One end of the junction does not line up with germline, which may come from a read error. The V gene is TRBV27, the J gene TRBJ1-2, with unresolved D. Germline lookup yields CDR1 MNHEY and CDR2 SMNVEV (reference sequence). The CDR3 length is 13 residues. The CDR3 region is CVSSLSPYYGYTF. CDR3 DNA: TGTGTCAGCAGTTTATCCCCCTACTATGGCTACACCTTC.

This clone was counted a few times. The sample carries other DNA sequences with the same CDR3. The chain links TRBV5-1 to TRBJ2-5, with D perhaps matching TRBD1 (6 bases). The V gene's germline CDR1 is SGHRS and CDR2 YFSETQ. This CDR3 comprises 14 residues. Trimming cost V 0 bases and J 4 bases, with 10 bases left between them. The CDR3 coding sequence is TGCGCCAGCAGCTTGGGAGGGGGAAGAGAGACCCAGTACTTC. This gives the protein CASSLGGGRETQYF.